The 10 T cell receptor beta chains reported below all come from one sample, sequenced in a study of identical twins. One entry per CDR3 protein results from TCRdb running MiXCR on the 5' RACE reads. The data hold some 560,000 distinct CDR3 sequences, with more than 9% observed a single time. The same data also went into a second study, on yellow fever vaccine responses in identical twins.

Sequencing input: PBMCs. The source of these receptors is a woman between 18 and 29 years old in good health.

For the CDR3, the DNA is TGTGCCAGCAGGGACCAGACAGGGGGCTTTCAGCCCCAGCATTTT. As protein: CASRDQTGGFQPQHF. The rearrangement links TRBV7-2 to TRBJ1-5, with 10 bases aligning to TRBD1. CDR1 and CDR2 from the germline V gene are SGHTA and FQGNSA. The V segment lost 6 bases and the J segment 6 bases; nucleotides outside the gene matches: 8. This CDR3 comprises 15 residues.

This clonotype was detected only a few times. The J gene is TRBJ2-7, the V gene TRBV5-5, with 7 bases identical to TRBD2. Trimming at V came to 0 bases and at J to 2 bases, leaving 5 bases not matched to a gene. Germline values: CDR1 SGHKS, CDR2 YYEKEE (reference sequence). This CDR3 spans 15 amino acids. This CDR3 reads CASSLARERAYEQYF. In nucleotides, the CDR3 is TGTGCCAGCAGCTTGGCGCGGGAGAGGGCCTACGAGCAGTACTTC.

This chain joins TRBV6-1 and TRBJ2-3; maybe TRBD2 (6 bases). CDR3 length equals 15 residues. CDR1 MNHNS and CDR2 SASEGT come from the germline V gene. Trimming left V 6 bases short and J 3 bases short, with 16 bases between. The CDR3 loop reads CASRRLVLVTDTQYF. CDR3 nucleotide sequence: TGTGCCAGCAGGAGACTAGTTCTTGTGACAGATACGCAGTATTTT.

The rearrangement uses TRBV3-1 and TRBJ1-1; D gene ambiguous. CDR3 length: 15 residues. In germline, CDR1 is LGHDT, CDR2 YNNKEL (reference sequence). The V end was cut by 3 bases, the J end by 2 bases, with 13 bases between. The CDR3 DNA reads TGTGCCAGCAGCCATAATCTGGTGGGAAACACTGAAGCTTTCTTT. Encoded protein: CASSHNLVGNTEAFF.

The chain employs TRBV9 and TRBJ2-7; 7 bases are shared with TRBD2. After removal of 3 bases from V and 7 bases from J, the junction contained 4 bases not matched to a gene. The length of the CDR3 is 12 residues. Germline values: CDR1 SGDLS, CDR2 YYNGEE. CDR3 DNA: TGTGCCAGCAGCGATACGGGGGGAGAGCAGTACTTC. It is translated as CASSDTGGEQYF.

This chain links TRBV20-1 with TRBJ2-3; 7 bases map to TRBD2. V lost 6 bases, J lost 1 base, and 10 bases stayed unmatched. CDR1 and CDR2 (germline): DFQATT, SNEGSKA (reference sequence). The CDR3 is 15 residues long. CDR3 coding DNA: TGCAGTGCACGCCGACTAGCAGTTGGCACAGATACGCAGTATTTT. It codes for CSARRLAVGTDTQYF.

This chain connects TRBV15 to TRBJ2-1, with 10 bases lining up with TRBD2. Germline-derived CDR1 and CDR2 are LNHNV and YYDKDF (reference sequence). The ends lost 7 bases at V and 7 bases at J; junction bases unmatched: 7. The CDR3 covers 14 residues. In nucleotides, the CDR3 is TGTGCCACCACCGGGACTAGCGCCATTAATGAGCAGTTCTTC. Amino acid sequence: CATTGTSAINEQFF.

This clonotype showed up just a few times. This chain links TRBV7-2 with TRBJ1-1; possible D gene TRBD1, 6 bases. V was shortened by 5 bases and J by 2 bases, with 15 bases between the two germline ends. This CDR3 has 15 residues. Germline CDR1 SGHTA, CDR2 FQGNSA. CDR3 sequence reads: CASSILPGGNTEAFF. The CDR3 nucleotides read TGTGCCAGCAGCATCCTCCCGGGGGGCAACACTGAAGCTTTCTTT.

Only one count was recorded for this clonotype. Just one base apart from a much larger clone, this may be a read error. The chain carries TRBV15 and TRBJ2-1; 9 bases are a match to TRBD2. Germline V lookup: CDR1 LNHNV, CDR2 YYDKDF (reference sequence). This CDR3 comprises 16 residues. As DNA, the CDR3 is TGTGCCACCAGCGGAACCGGGACTAGCTCCCACAATGAGCAGTTCTTC. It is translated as CATSGTGTSSHNEQFF. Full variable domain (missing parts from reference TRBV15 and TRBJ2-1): DAMVIQNPRYQVTQFGKPVTLSCSQTLNHNVMYWYQQKSSQAPKLLFHYYDKDFNNEADTPDNFQSRRPNTSFCFLDIRSPGLGDTAMYLCATSGTGTSSHNEQFFGPGTRLTVL.

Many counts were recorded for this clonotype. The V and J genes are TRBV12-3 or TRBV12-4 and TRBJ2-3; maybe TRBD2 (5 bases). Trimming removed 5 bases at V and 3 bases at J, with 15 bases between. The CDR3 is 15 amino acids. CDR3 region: CASSGRGRGTDTQYF. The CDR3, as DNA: TGTGCCAGCAGTGGGCGAGGACGGGGAACAGATACGCAGTATTTT.